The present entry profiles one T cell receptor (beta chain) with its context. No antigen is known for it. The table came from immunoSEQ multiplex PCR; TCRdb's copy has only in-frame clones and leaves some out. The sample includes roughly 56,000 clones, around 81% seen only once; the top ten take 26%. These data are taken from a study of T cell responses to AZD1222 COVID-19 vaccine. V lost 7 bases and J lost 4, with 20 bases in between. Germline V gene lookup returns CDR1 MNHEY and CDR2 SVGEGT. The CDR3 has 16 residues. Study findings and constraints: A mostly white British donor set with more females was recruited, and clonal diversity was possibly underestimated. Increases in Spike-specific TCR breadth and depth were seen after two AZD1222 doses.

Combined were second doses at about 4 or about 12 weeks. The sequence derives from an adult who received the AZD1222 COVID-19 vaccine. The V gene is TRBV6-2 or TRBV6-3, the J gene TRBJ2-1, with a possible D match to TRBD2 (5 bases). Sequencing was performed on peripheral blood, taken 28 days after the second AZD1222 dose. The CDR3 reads CASTPGRLADYNEQFF. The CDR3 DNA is TGTGCCAGCACCCCCGGGCGTCTAGCCGATTACAATGAGCAGTTCTTC.